Presented here are 30 T cell receptor beta chains from one specimen sequenced in a study of blood T cell repertoires in COVID-19. Profiled with immunoSEQ multiplex PCR; TCRdb holds only in-frame clones, not every one. The sample lists 540,000 or so clones; 70% to 90% were seen once. Sequenced sample: peripheral blood. The receptors shown here come from a woman aged 45-65 years with COVID-19, enrolled during active disease.

This clone was seen only once. This chain's CDR3 is CASTPTRSGGAANYGYTF. The CDR3 nucleotides read TGTGCCAGTACCCCTACGAGGTCGGGGGGCGCGGCTAACTATGGCTACACCTTC. This sequence joins TRBV19 and TRBJ1-2; a possible D gene is TRBD1 (6 bases). V gave up 7 bases and J gave up 0 bases, with 24 bases separating them. This CDR3 comprises 18 residues. Germline lookup yields CDR1 LNHDA and CDR2 SQIVND (reference sequence). The whole variable domain, filled in from reference TRBV19 and TRBJ1-2, reads DGGITQSPKYLFRKEGQNVTLSCEQNLNHDAMYWYRQDPGQGLRLIYYSQIVNDFQKGDIAEGYSVSREKKESFPLTVTSAQKNPTAFYLCASTPTRSGGAANYGYTFGSGTRLTVV.

The rearrangement links TRBV2 to TRBJ2-2, with a possible D match to TRBD1 (5 bases). This CDR3 is built from 14 residues. Per germline, CDR1 SNHLY and CDR2 FYNNEI. V was pared by 6 bases and J by 1 base, with 9 bases between. The CDR3 bases are TGTGCCAGCAGGCAGGGAAGGAACACCGGGGAGCTGTTTTTT. Protein: CASRQGRNTGELFF. The variable domain in full, with the rest retrieved from reference TRBV2 and TRBJ2-2, is EPEVTQTPSHQVTQMGQEVILRCVPISNHLYFYWYRQILGQKVEFLVSFYNNEISEKSEIFDDQFSVERPDGSNFTLKIRSTKLEDSAMYFCASRQGRNTGELFFGEGSRLTVL.

V and J are TRBV21-1 and TRBJ1-6; the table's TRBD1 call for D was not verified on the DNA. TRBV21-1 is a pseudogene. This CDR3 comprises 16 residues. CDR3 residues: CASSVPQGVYNSPLHF. CDR3 in DNA: TGTGCCAGCAGCGTGCCACAGGGGGTCTATAATTCACCCCTCCACTTT.

V and J are TRBV2 and TRBJ1-2; D might be TRBD1 (5 bases). Trimming shortened V by 2 bases and J by 2 bases, and 15 bases separated the two germline ends. The CDR3 length is 16 residues. Germline-derived CDR1 and CDR2 are SNHLY and FYNNEI. The CDR3 coding sequence is TGTGCCAGCAGTGAATGGGGAGGAGGGGTAAACTATGGCTACACCTTC. It encodes CASSEWGGGVNYGYTF.

The chain carries TRBV12-3 or TRBV12-4 and TRBJ1-1; D is uncertain. Trimming stripped 6 bases from V and 1 base from J, with 9 bases between. This CDR3 has 13 residues. CDR3 sequence reads: CASSFAGNTEAFF. The DNA of the CDR3 is TGTGCCAGCAGCTTCGCGGGGAACACTGAAGCTTTCTTT.

The CDR3 nucleotides read TGTGCCACCAGTGATTCCGGGACAGATGCCAAAAACATTCAGTACTTC. Its protein is CATSDSGTDAKNIQYF. The chain combines TRBV24-1 with TRBJ2-4; TRBD1 matches 7 bases. In germline, CDR1 is KGHDR, CDR2 SFDVKD. V trimming: 2 bases; J trimming: 1 base; junction bases outside the gene matches: 4. This CDR3 is 16 amino acids long.

V is TRBV5-1 and J is TRBJ1-1; D is possibly TRBD1 (5 bases). The CDR3 spans 14 residues. Per the germline V gene, CDR1 is SGHRS and CDR2 is YFSETQ. Trimming took 4 bases from V and 1 from J, leaving 11 bases between them. In nucleotides, the CDR3 is TGCGCCAGCAGCCCTTCAGGGCAGAACACTGAAGCTTTCTTT. It encodes CASSPSGQNTEAFF. The full variable domain, in which reference TRBV5-1 and TRBJ1-1 provide the parts outside the CDR3, is KAGVTQTPRYLIKTRGQQVTLSCSPISGHRSVSWYQQTPGQGLQFLFEYFSETQRNKGNFPGRFSGRQFSNSRSEMNVSTLELGDSALYLCASSPSGQNTEAFFGQGTRLTVV.

As for this clone: The sample carries other DNA sequences with the same CDR3. J is TRBJ1-1 and V is TRBV15; tentatively, D is TRBD1 (5 bases). Trimming took 0 bases from V and 3 from J, leaving 11 bases between them. The CDR3 is 15 amino acids. Per germline, CDR1 LNHNV and CDR2 YYDKDF (reference sequence). CDR3 bases: TGTGCCACCAGCAGAGATTGGGGCAGGGACACTGAAGCTTTCTTT. Its translation: CATSRDWGRDTEAFF.

The chain couples TRBV9 to TRBJ2-7, with TRBD2 matching over 9 bases. This CDR3 region has 15 residues. Germline CDR1 reads SGDLS; CDR2 reads YYNGEE. After removal of 3 bases from V and 1 base from J, the junction contained 5 bases not matched to a gene. CDR3 in DNA: TGTGCCAGCAGCGGTAGCGGGGGCTCTTCCTACGAGCAGTACTTC. This gives the protein CASSGSGGSSYEQYF.

The chain combines TRBV5-4 with TRBJ2-6; D is perhaps TRBD2 (5 bases). Germline V lookup: CDR1 SGHNT, CDR2 YYREEE (reference sequence). The CDR3 sequence is 15 residues long. V lost 2 bases and J 3 bases, leaving 9 bases between the germline ends. In nucleotides, the CDR3 is TGTGCCAGCAGCTTAGGACTGTTTGGGGCCAACGTCCTGACTTTC. This codes for CASSLGLFGANVLTF. Full variable domain (missing parts from reference TRBV5-4 and TRBJ2-6): ETGVTQSPTHLIKTRGQQVTLRCSSQSGHNTVSWYQQALGQGPQFIFQYYREEENGRGNFPPRFSGLQFPNYSSELNVNALELDDSALYLCASSLGLFGANVLTFGAGSRLTVL.

The rearrangement joins TRBV6-5 to TRBJ1-6; the D gene is possibly TRBD1 (6 bases). CDR1 and CDR2 from the germline V gene are MNHEY and SVGAGI. V was shortened by 2 bases and J by 7 bases, with 12 bases between the two germline ends. This CDR3 is 15 amino acids long. DNA of the CDR3: TGTGCCAGCAGTTACGTACAGGGAGGGAATTCACCCCTCCACTTT. Protein: CASSYVQGGNSPLHF.

The chain links TRBV7-9 to TRBJ1-5; D may be TRBD1 (6 bases). CDR3 size: 18 residues. V was trimmed by 0 bases and J by 3 bases, leaving 18 bases between them. CDR1 and CDR2 from the germline V gene are SEHNR and FQNEAQ (reference sequence). CDR3: CASSLAPIGGGNNQPQHF. CDR3 in DNA: TGTGCCAGCAGCTTAGCCCCAATAGGGGGTGGGAACAATCAGCCCCAGCATTTT.

V and J are TRBV25-1 and TRBJ1-5; D remains unclear. The CDR3 spans 13 residues. Between the trimmed V and J ends, which lost 5 bases and 9 bases, there was a span of 14 bases. Germline V gene lookup returns CDR1 MGHDK and CDR2 SYGVNS. CDR3 DNA: TGTGCCAGCAGTTCTGGTAGTCGCCCGCCCCAGCATTTT. It is translated as CASSSGSRPPQHF.

As regards this clone: Other DNA sequences within the sample encode an identical CDR3. V gene TRBV6-5 combines with J gene TRBJ1-2, with D tentatively TRBD1 (5 bases). The V gene lost 6 bases and the J gene lost 3 bases, with 11 bases spanning the gap. The CDR3 length is 13 residues. CDR1 and CDR2 from the germline V gene are MNHEY and SVGAGI. In DNA, the CDR3 is TGTGCCAGCAGCCCCGACAGAGACTATGGCTACACCTTC. Protein: CASSPDRDYGYTF.

The chain is built from TRBV20-1 and TRBJ2-1; D not resolved. This CDR3 contains 13 residues. V dropped 3 bases and J dropped 5 bases, with 11 bases sitting between them. Germline CDR1 is DFQATT and CDR2 is SNEGSKA (reference sequence). The CDR3 nucleotides read TGCAGTGCTAGTGAATCCCGGGACAATGAGCAGTTCTTC. Amino acids: CSASESRDNEQFF.

The gene calls are TRBV6-5 and TRBJ1-6; D remains unclear. Trimming took off 0 bases at V and 2 bases at J, with 8 bases between the two ends. The germline V gene encodes CDR1 MNHEY and CDR2 SVGAGI. The CDR3 has 16 amino acids. CDR3 in DNA: TGTGCCAGCAGTTACTCGAGCGGAACCTATAATTCACCCCTCCACTTT. Amino acid sequence: CASSYSSGTYNSPLHF.

The V and J genes are TRBV7-2 and TRBJ2-4; D might be TRBD2 (6 bases). Germline-derived CDR1 and CDR2 are SGHTA and FQGNSA. V gave up 1 base and J gave up 7 bases, with 14 bases separating them. The CDR3 has 15 amino acids. CDR3 sequence (DNA): TGTGCCAGCAGCTTAGAGTCGGGCCGGGGGAACATTCAGTACTTC. It is translated as CASSLESGRGNIQYF.

This clone was recorded once. J is TRBJ2-1 and V is TRBV7-2; TRBD2 agrees at 8 bases. The ends lost 2 bases at V and 7 bases at J; junction bases unmatched: 10. CDR1 and CDR2 (germline): SGHTA, FQGNSA. The length of the CDR3 is 16 residues. The DNA of the CDR3 is TGTGCCAGCAGCTTAAACGGGGGGGCCTCAGAGAATGAGCAGTTCTTC. Its translation: CASSLNGGASENEQFF.

The chain joins TRBV18 to TRBJ2-2, with D hard to call. Germline values: CDR1 KGHSH, CDR2 LQKENI. The CDR3 has 16 amino acids. V dropped 3 bases and J dropped 0 bases, with 11 bases sitting between them. CDR3 region: CASSPVAFTNTGELFF. CDR3 in DNA: TGTGCCAGCTCACCGGTGGCCTTTACGAACACCGGGGAGCTGTTTTTT.

The rearrangement joins TRBV13 to TRBJ1-1; a weak D match, TRBD1 (5 bases). V was shortened by 4 bases and J by 6 bases, with 18 bases between the two germline ends. CDR1 is PRHDT and CDR2 is FYEKMQ in the germline V gene (reference sequence). This CDR3 is 15 amino acids long. CDR3 DNA sequence: TGTGCCAGCAGCTGGCCCCTAACAGGAAATGCTGAAGCTTTCTTT. Translating it yields CASSWPLTGNAEAFF.

This clone has more than one count but fewer than ten. The rearrangement joins TRBV7-8 to TRBJ1-1; a weak D match, TRBD1 (6 bases). The CDR3 totals 14 residues. CDR1 SGHVS and CDR2 FQNEAQ come from the germline V gene. V lost 5 bases and J 2 bases, leaving 12 bases between the germline ends. CDR3 loop: CASSPLRGNTEAFF. CDR3 nucleotides: TGTGCCAGCAGCCCCCTCAGGGGAAACACTGAAGCTTTCTTT.

The chain employs TRBV2 and TRBJ2-3; TRBD1 matches 8 bases. The CDR3 spans 14 residues. The germline CDR1 and CDR2 sequences are SNHLY and FYNNEI. The V segment lost 8 bases and the J segment 0 bases; nucleotides outside the gene matches: 4. CDR3 protein: CASLRTGSTDTQYF. The CDR3, as DNA: TGTGCCAGCTTAAGGACAGGGAGCACAGATACGCAGTATTTT. The variable domain in full, with the rest retrieved from reference TRBV2 and TRBJ2-3, is EPEVTQTPSHQVTQMGQEVILRCVPISNHLYFYWYRQILGQKVEFLVSFYNNEISEKSEIFDDQFSVERPDGSNFTLKIRSTKLEDSAMYFCASLRTGSTDTQYFGPGTRLTVL.

This clone is a singleton in its sample. This rearrangement joins TRBV27 to TRBJ1-5, with D possibly being TRBD1 (5 bases). Germline CDR1 reads MNHEY; CDR2 reads SMNVEV (reference sequence). V was clipped by 6 bases and J by 0 bases, with 12 bases between them. This CDR3 has 15 residues. CDR3 in DNA: TGTGCCAGCAGAAAGGAGGGGTATAGCAATCAGCCCCAGCATTTT. Translating gives CASRKEGYSNQPQHF.

V gene TRBV24-1 combines with J gene TRBJ2-1; D is possibly TRBD2 (5 bases). Germline V lookup: CDR1 KGHDR, CDR2 SFDVKD. The CDR3 covers 15 residues. V shed 4 bases and J shed 6 bases, with 15 bases lying between them. The DNA for the CDR3 is TGTGCCACCAGTGAAGGTGCCCTACGGGGCAATGAGCAGTTCTTC. Translation: CATSEGALRGNEQFF.

This clone was recorded many times. This chain joins TRBV5-5 and TRBJ1-6; D may be TRBD1 (5 bases). The CDR3 totals 16 residues. Trimming cost V 4 bases and J 6 bases, with 17 bases left between them. CDR1 SGHKS and CDR2 YYEKEE come from the germline V gene (reference sequence). CDR3 sequence: CASSPRSDSSNSPLHF. DNA of the CDR3: TGTGCCAGCAGCCCCCGATCTGACAGCAGTAATTCACCCCTCCACTTT.

The chain joins TRBV12-3 or TRBV12-4 to TRBJ1-2; D is unresolved. V lost 7 bases, J lost 1 base, and 10 bases lay in between. This CDR3 is 13 amino acids long. CDR3 loop: CASTPAVNYGYTF. DNA for the CDR3: TGTGCCAGCACCCCGGCGGTTAACTATGGCTACACCTTC.

The chain uses TRBV28 and TRBJ1-2; tentatively, D is TRBD1 (6 bases). CDR3 size: 14 residues. Germline V CDR1 and CDR2: MDHEN, SYDVKM. V was pared by 8 bases and J by 6 bases, with 19 bases between. The CDR3 nucleotides are TGTGCCAGCTCAACTACACTACAGGGCGATGGCTACACCTTC. Protein: CASSTTLQGDGYTF.

The chain carries TRBV28 and TRBJ2-3; 8 positions agree with TRBD2. V shed 2 bases, J shed 4 bases, and the junction held 5 bases outside the gene matches. The CDR3 extends over 15 amino acids. Looked up from germline, CDR1 is MDHEN and CDR2 is SYDVKM. The CDR3 sequence: CASSLLPGGADTQYF. The CDR3 bases are TGTGCCAGCAGTTTACTACCCGGGGGGGCAGATACGCAGTATTTT. The variable domain in full, completed from reference TRBV28 and TRBJ2-3, reads DVKVTQSSRYLVKRTGEKVFLECVQDMDHENMFWYRQDPGLGLRLIYFSYDVKMKEKGDIPEGYSVSREKKERFSLILESASTNQTSMYLCASSLLPGGADTQYFGPGTRLTVL.

Points on this clone: The same CDR3 can be traced to other DNA sequences in this sample. The rearrangement joins TRBV6-1 to TRBJ1-1; unclear D gene. Germline assignment: CDR1 MNHNS and CDR2 SASEGT. CDR3 length: 16 residues. The ends were cut back, 4 bases at V and 0 bases at J, with 15 bases in the middle. The CDR3 DNA is TGTGCCAGCAGTGGCGTCAGGTTTACAATGAACACTGAAGCTTTCTTT. This encodes CASSGVRFTMNTEAFF.

The CDR3 here is CASSPARDRDKLFF. The CDR3 coding sequence is TGTGCCAGCAGTCCGGCCCGGGACAGAGATAAACTGTTTTTT. The V and J genes are TRBV25-1 and TRBJ1-4; the match to TRBD1 covers 7 bases. Germline V CDR1 and CDR2: MGHDK, SYGVNS. Germline trimming cut 5 bases from V and 11 bases from J; bases unmatched to any gene: 11. There are 14 residues in the CDR3.